This T cell receptor beta chain came from a study of blood T cell repertoires in COVID-19. Data came from immunoSEQ multiplex PCR; TCRdb stores just in-frame clones and leaves some out. In the table there are 400,000 or so clones, 80% to 90% of which are singletons. The length of the CDR3 is 16 residues. Germline trimming cut 0 bases from V and 4 bases from J; bases unmatched to any gene: 5. Germline V gives CDR1 SEHNR, CDR2 FQNEAQ (reference sequence). The chain couples TRBV7-9 to TRBJ1-4, with TRBD1 identical over 7 bases. The sample consisted of PBMCs or T cells enriched from blood (not recorded which). The TCR sequence derives from a man aged 35-49 years in a cohort exposed to, infected with or recovered from COVID-19 (not recorded which). Written as DNA, the CDR3 is TGTGCCAGCAGCTTAGCGGGGGCAGGGGGTAATGAAAAACTGTTTTTT. Encoded protein: CASSLAGAGGNEKLFF.